These T cell receptor beta chains were read from a single sample in a study of early T cells in non-severe SARS-CoV-2 infection. In TCRdb, the 5' RACE reads were re-called with MiXCR into one record per CDR3 protein. The sample includes over 90,000 distinct CDR3 sequences, more than 10% seen only once; the top ten take about 4.4%. The sample in question was whole blood, obtained at baseline. The receptors originated from an adult who was a healthcare worker with PCR-confirmed SARS-CoV-2 infection or an uninfected control (not recorded which). Both conserved end residues are part of each CDR3. The D gene is left open where the match is weak. Only part of the rows carry a size: once, few, many, or a class if the clone is expanded.

j_call v_call clone_size d_call cdr3_nt cdr3_aa
TRBJ2-2 TRBV24-1 many - TGTGCCACCAGTGATTTTCGCGCAGGGGCGACGAACACCGGGGAGCTGTTTTTT CATSDFRAGATNTGELFF
TRBJ2-2 TRBV5-6 few TRBD1 TGTGCCAGCAGCTGGACAGGCTCGAACACCGGGGAGCTGTTTTTT CASSWTGSNTGELFF
TRBJ2-3 TRBV10-3 - TRBD2 TGTGCCATCAGTGAGTCTAAAGCGGGAGGGACAGATACGCAGTATTTT CAISESKAGGTDTQYF
TRBJ2-1 TRBV28 - TRBD2 TGTGCCAGCAGTTTAGCCCTAGCGGGCCACAATGAGCAGTTCTTC CASSLALAGHNEQFF
TRBJ1-1 TRBV29-1 few TRBD1 TGCAGCGGGGAACAGGGGGGCCCGATGAACACTGAAGCTTTCTTT CSGEQGGPMNTEAFF
TRBJ1-4 TRBV6-6 - TRBD1 TGTGCCAGCAATCTACCCGGGACAGCTAATGAAAAACTGTTTTTT CASNLPGTANEKLFF
TRBJ1-4 TRBV6-5 few TRBD1 TGTGCCAGCAGTTCCCCAACCCTACAGGGGAAACTGTTTTTT CASSSPTLQGKLFF
TRBJ2-1 TRBV27 few TRBD2 TGTGCCAGCAGTTCTACTAGCGGGAGGGCCCGAGGGGCCAATGAGCAGTTCTTC CASSSTSGRARGANEQFF
TRBJ2-2 TRBV29-1 many - TGCAGCGTTGTCTTGGAGACCGGGGAGCTGTTTTTT CSVVLETGELFF
TRBJ1-6 TRBV7-9 - - TGTGCCAGCAGCTTAGCGGGGGGCGAGAATTCACCCCTCCACTTT CASSLAGGENSPLHF
TRBJ1-5 TRBV10-1 - - TGCGCCAGCAGTATGAATAGCAATCAGCCCCAGCATTTT CASSMNSNQPQHF
TRBJ2-7 TRBV7-9 - - TGTGCCAGCAGCTTTTCCGGGGGACGGCTAATGGTCTTC CASSFSGGRLMVF
TRBJ2-4 TRBV5-1 few - TGCGCCAGCAGCCCCGGGATAAAAAACATTCAGTACTTC CASSPGIKNIQYF
TRBJ2-1 TRBV18 - - TGTGCCAGCTCACCACCGGAGACCCGCGGTTATCAGTTCTTC CASSPPETRGYQFF
TRBJ2-2 TRBV7-6 many - TGTGCCAGCAGCCCCATCCCTAGGGCAGCGAACACCGGGGAGCTGTTTTTT CASSPIPRAANTGELFF
TRBJ1-1 TRBV5-6 - TRBD1 TGTGCCAGCAGCTTGTCCAACAGGGGGGGCGGTGGAGCTTTCTTT CASSLSNRGGGGAFF
TRBJ1-1 TRBV2 few - TGTGCCAGCGGTGGAGAGTTCAACACTGAAGCTTTCTTT CASGGEFNTEAFF
TRBJ2-7 TRBV6-5 many - TGTGCCAGCAGTTTAAGGCGGGGGCCGGCCTACGAGCAGTACTTC CASSLRRGPAYEQYF
TRBJ1-1 TRBV11-2 - TRBD1 TGTGCCAGCAGCGAAGACAGGGGAACTGATGAAGCTTTCTTT CASSEDRGTDEAFF
TRBJ2-3 TRBV27 many - TGTGCCAGTGCCGGCGTGCACGGGGGCATACTCACAGATACGCAGTATTTT CASAGVHGGILTDTQYF
TRBJ2-7 TRBV20-1 few TRBD2 TGCAGTGCCCGACTAGCGGCACTTTCCTACGAGCAGTACTTC CSARLAALSYEQYF
TRBJ1-5 TRBV20-1 - - TGCAGTGCTAGGGGGAACAGAGATCAGCCCCAGCATTTT CSARGNRDQPQHF
TRBJ2-1 TRBV7-9 many - TGTGCCAGCAGCTCTCCGGGGGGCGTGTTTTTCTACAATGAGCAGTTCTTC CASSSPGGVFFYNEQFF
TRBJ2-7 TRBV24-1 - TRBD1 TGTGCCACCAGTGACCCCGACAGGGCCTACGAGCAGTACTTC CATSDPDRAYEQYF
TRBJ1-5 TRBV20-1 many - TGCAGTGCTAAACAATCTGGGACACCTAGCAATCAGCCCCAGCATTTT CSAKQSGTPSNQPQHF
TRBJ2-4 TRBV6-5 - TRBD2 TGTGCCAGCAGTTCTAGGACTAGCGGAGTAGCCAAAAACATTCAGTACTTC CASSSRTSGVAKNIQYF
TRBJ2-7 TRBV7-9 - TRBD2 TGTGCCAGCAGCCACTGGACTAGCGGGAGGGCCTCCGAGCAGTACTTC CASSHWTSGRASEQYF
TRBJ1-3 TRBV5-4 - - TGTGCCAGCAGCCCGGCGGGAGGGTCTGGAAACACCATATATTTT CASSPAGGSGNTIYF